This T cell receptor beta chain was recorded in a study of CD4 and CD8 cells across lung adenocarcinoma regions. TCRdb reanalysed the PCR reads using MiXCR and keeps one entry per CDR3 protein. The data show about 20,000 distinct CDR3 sequences, about half seen once. Judged by abundance, this clonotype is medium-sized (0.01 to 0.1%). With 5 bases removed from V and 0 bases from J, the gap between germline ends came to 8 bases. From germline, CDR1 is WNHNN and CDR2 SYGVQD (reference sequence). The length of the CDR3 is 14 residues. Donors had localized lung adenocarcinoma, a non-small cell lung cancer.

The material sequenced was CD8+ T cells from the center of a lung tumor. The chain couples TRBV10-1 to TRBJ2-4; D not certain. The source of this sequence is a female donor with lung adenocarcinoma. The CD4 and CD8 labels of this study may be unreliable. CDR3 region: CASSQSVAKNIQYF. Written as DNA, the CDR3 is TGCGCCAGCAGTCAGAGTGTAGCCAAAAACATTCAGTACTTC.